These T cell receptor beta chains were read from a single sample in a study of T cells in Graves' hyperthyroidism and ophthalmopathy. Each CDR3 protein is one row after TCRdb ran MiXCR on the multiplex PCR reads. The top ten clones hold roughly 19% of a sample with about 570,000 distinct CDR3 sequences, more than 45% of them seen once. Sequencing input: peripheral blood or thyroid tissue (not recorded which). Every receptor here comes from an adult woman with Graves' disease, either hyperthyroidism or ophthalmopathy (not recorded which). Both conserved end residues are part of each CDR3. Fields, in order: D gene, clone size, J gene, V gene, CDR3 protein, CDR3 DNA. A D gene is named only where the DNA matches it firmly. A clone size is listed for some rows: how often the clone was seen (once, few, many), or a class if it is expanded.

d_gene: NA; abundance: NA; j_gene: TRBJ2-7; v_gene: TRBV7-8; CDR3aa: CASSLTGSPNYEQYF; CDR3nt: TGTGCCAGCAGCTTAACGGGATCACCAAACTACGAGCAGTACTTC
d_gene: TRBD2; abundance: many; j_gene: TRBJ2-7; v_gene: TRBV20-1; CDR3aa: CSAQQSGRAFEQYF; CDR3nt: TGCAGTGCCCAGCAGAGCGGGAGGGCCTTCGAGCAGTACTTC
d_gene: TRBD2; abundance: many; j_gene: TRBJ2-7; v_gene: TRBV5-1; CDR3aa: CASRLARDYEQYF; CDR3nt: TGCGCCAGCAGACTAGCGAGAGACTACGAGCAGTACTTC
d_gene: NA; abundance: NA; j_gene: TRBJ1-2; v_gene: TRBV29-1; CDR3aa: CSVGGTYGYTF; CDR3nt: TGCAGCGTTGGGGGGACCTATGGCTACACCTTC
d_gene: NA; abundance: NA; j_gene: TRBJ2-5; v_gene: TRBV6-4; CDR3aa: CASSDAGRLQETQYF; CDR3nt: TGTGCCAGCAGTGACGCGGGTAGGCTCCAAGAGACCCAGTACTTC
d_gene: NA; abundance: many; j_gene: TRBJ1-6; v_gene: TRBV20-1; CDR3aa: CSAPLAGQTRRGNSPLHF; CDR3nt: TGCAGTGCTCCGCTGGCCGGACAGACCCGTCGGGGGAATTCACCCCTCCACTTT
d_gene: NA; abundance: once; j_gene: TRBJ2-5; v_gene: TRBV29-1; CDR3aa: CSAFLGASPGETQYF; CDR3nt: TGCAGCGCCTTCCTCGGGGCCAGCCCCGGAGAGACCCAGTACTTC
d_gene: NA; abundance: NA; j_gene: TRBJ1-2; v_gene: TRBV5-8; CDR3aa: CASSPHDGGGGYTF; CDR3nt: TGTGCCAGCAGCCCGCACGATGGGGGTGGGGGCTACACCTTC
d_gene: TRBD2; abundance: NA; j_gene: TRBJ2-5; v_gene: TRBV10-3; CDR3aa: CAGTAGGRRETQYF; CDR3nt: TGTGCTGGGACTGCGGGGGGGCGCCGAGAGACCCAGTACTTC
d_gene: TRBD1; abundance: many; j_gene: TRBJ1-2; v_gene: TRBV5-1; CDR3aa: CASSPNPGTGGGYTF; CDR3nt: TGCGCCAGCAGCCCGAACCCCGGGACAGGGGGAGGCTACACCTTC
d_gene: NA; abundance: NA; j_gene: TRBJ1-1; v_gene: TRBV6-4; CDR3aa: CASSDSTEKNTEAFF; CDR3nt: TGTGCCAGCAGTGACTCGACGGAGAAGAACACTGAAGCTTTCTTT
d_gene: NA; abundance: NA; j_gene: TRBJ1-2; v_gene: TRBV7-2; CDR3aa: CASSSWGVGGYGYTF; CDR3nt: TGTGCCAGCAGCTCATGGGGGGTTGGAGGCTATGGCTACACCTTC
d_gene: TRBD1; abundance: NA; j_gene: TRBJ2-7; v_gene: TRBV2; CDR3aa: CASRAGTGEDEQYF; CDR3nt: TGTGCCAGCAGGGCCGGGACAGGGGAAGACGAGCAGTACTTC
d_gene: TRBD1; abundance: NA; j_gene: TRBJ2-5; v_gene: TRBV7-3; CDR3aa: CASSIDRVDTQYF; CDR3nt: TGTGCCAGCAGCATTGACAGGGTGGATACCCAGTACTTC
d_gene: NA; abundance: NA; j_gene: TRBJ2-7; v_gene: TRBV29-1; CDR3aa: CSVEFRVNEQYF; CDR3nt: TGCAGCGTTGAATTTCGAGTCAATGAGCAGTACTTC
d_gene: TRBD2; abundance: NA; j_gene: TRBJ2-5; v_gene: TRBV7-9; CDR3aa: CASPGGRQTQYF; CDR3nt: TGTGCCAGCCCGGGGGGGCGGCAGACCCAGTACTTC
d_gene: NA; abundance: NA; j_gene: TRBJ1-2; v_gene: TRBV12-3/TRBV12-4; CDR3aa: CASSRQRSTYGYTF; CDR3nt: TGTGCCAGCAGTCGACAGCGATCCACCTATGGCTACACCTTC
d_gene: TRBD1; abundance: once; j_gene: TRBJ1-6; v_gene: TRBV29-1; CDR3aa: CSVTTGGGSPLHF; CDR3nt: TGCAGCGTGACGACAGGGGGCGGTTCACCCCTCCACTTT
d_gene: TRBD1; abundance: NA; j_gene: TRBJ1-2; v_gene: TRBV4-1; CDR3aa: CASKSDRAYVGYTF; CDR3nt: TGCGCCAGCAAGTCCGACAGGGCATACGTTGGCTACACCTTC
d_gene: NA; abundance: NA; j_gene: TRBJ1-5; v_gene: TRBV5-1; CDR3aa: CASSLATTGEETQHF; CDR3nt: TGCGCCAGCAGCTTGGCCACAACAGGAGAAGAGACCCAGCATTTT
d_gene: NA; abundance: few; j_gene: TRBJ2-5; v_gene: TRBV24-1; CDR3aa: CATSGIDLEEETQYF; CDR3nt: TGTGCCACCAGTGGTATAGACCTGGAGGAAGAGACCCAGTACTTC
d_gene: TRBD1; abundance: NA; j_gene: TRBJ1-2; v_gene: TRBV20-1; CDR3aa: CSAGVSTGSLGYTF; CDR3nt: TGCAGTGCTGGGGTTTCGACAGGGTCTCTTGGCTACACCTTC
d_gene: NA; abundance: NA; j_gene: TRBJ1-2; v_gene: TRBV7-9; CDR3aa: CASSLVMGEYYGYTF; CDR3nt: TGTGCCAGCAGCTTAGTTATGGGGGAGTACTATGGCTACACCTTC
d_gene: NA; abundance: many; j_gene: TRBJ1-1; v_gene: TRBV11-2; CDR3aa: CASSLNYRARNEAFF; CDR3nt: TGTGCCAGCAGCTTAAACTACAGGGCGAGAAATGAAGCTTTCTTT
d_gene: NA; abundance: NA; j_gene: TRBJ1-2; v_gene: TRBV20-1; CDR3aa: CSASRDTGHGYTF; CDR3nt: TGCAGTGCTAGCCGGGACACCGGACATGGCTACACCTTC
d_gene: NA; abundance: many; j_gene: TRBJ2-2; v_gene: TRBV5-1; CDR3aa: CASSYGAGELFF; CDR3nt: TGCGCCAGCAGTTATGGGGCCGGGGAGCTGTTTTTT
d_gene: NA; abundance: many; j_gene: TRBJ1-2; v_gene: TRBV6-5; CDR3aa: CASRRGVVYGYTF; CDR3nt: TGTGCCAGCCGCCGAGGGGTCGTCTATGGCTACACCTTC
d_gene: NA; abundance: few; j_gene: TRBJ1-1; v_gene: TRBV25-1; CDR3aa: CASSESTYTEAFF; CDR3nt: TGTGCCAGCAGTGAATCAACCTACACTGAAGCTTTCTTT
d_gene: NA; abundance: NA; j_gene: TRBJ2-7; v_gene: TRBV10-2; CDR3aa: CASSENDSSYEQYF; CDR3nt: TGCGCCAGCAGTGAGAATGACAGCTCCTACGAGCAGTACTTC
d_gene: NA; abundance: many; j_gene: TRBJ1-2; v_gene: TRBV9; CDR3aa: CASSVATRGYTF; CDR3nt: TGTGCCAGCAGCGTAGCTACAAGGGGCTACACCTTC
d_gene: TRBD2; abundance: NA; j_gene: TRBJ2-5; v_gene: TRBV15; CDR3aa: CATSRSPAGYQETQYF; CDR3nt: TGTGCCACCAGCAGATCCCCAGCGGGATACCAAGAGACCCAGTACTTC
d_gene: NA; abundance: NA; j_gene: TRBJ1-6; v_gene: TRBV7-9; CDR3aa: CASSLQGSGGNSPLHF; CDR3nt: TGTGCCAGCAGTTTACAGGGTTCGGGAGGGAATTCACCCCTCCACTTT
d_gene: TRBD1; abundance: many; j_gene: TRBJ1-2; v_gene: TRBV5-1; CDR3aa: CASSLRQGAGYGYTF; CDR3nt: TGCGCCAGCAGCTTGCGACAGGGGGCCGGCTATGGCTACACCTTC
d_gene: TRBD2; abundance: many; j_gene: TRBJ2-7; v_gene: TRBV20-1; CDR3aa: CSARVPPGLAGVREQYF; CDR3nt: TGCAGTGCTAGAGTTCCCCCGGGACTAGCGGGAGTCCGAGAGCAGTACTTC
d_gene: NA; abundance: NA; j_gene: TRBJ2-7; v_gene: TRBV9; CDR3aa: CASSRGEGRSSYEQYF; CDR3nt: TGTGCCAGCAGCCGAGGTGAAGGAAGGAGCTCCTACGAGCAGTACTTC
d_gene: NA; abundance: NA; j_gene: TRBJ1-1; v_gene: TRBV11-2; CDR3aa: CASSRKGNTVEAFF; CDR3nt: TGTGCCAGCAGCCGAAAGGGAAACACGGTTGAAGCTTTCTTT
d_gene: TRBD2; abundance: NA; j_gene: TRBJ2-7; v_gene: TRBV9; CDR3aa: CASGPRGGNEQYF; CDR3nt: TGTGCCAGCGGACCCCGGGGGGGAAACGAGCAGTACTTC
d_gene: TRBD2; abundance: NA; j_gene: TRBJ2-7; v_gene: TRBV7-9; CDR3aa: CASRILANGAEQYF; CDR3nt: TGTGCCAGCAGAATACTAGCGAATGGGGCCGAGCAGTACTTC
d_gene: NA; abundance: NA; j_gene: TRBJ1-1; v_gene: TRBV25-1; CDR3aa: CAQDGTEAFF; CDR3nt: TGTGCCCAGGACGGCACTGAAGCTTTCTTT
d_gene: NA; abundance: many; j_gene: TRBJ2-7; v_gene: TRBV29-1; CDR3aa: CSVEDGGVAYEQYF; CDR3nt: TGCAGCGTTGAAGACGGTGGCGTAGCCTACGAGCAGTACTTC